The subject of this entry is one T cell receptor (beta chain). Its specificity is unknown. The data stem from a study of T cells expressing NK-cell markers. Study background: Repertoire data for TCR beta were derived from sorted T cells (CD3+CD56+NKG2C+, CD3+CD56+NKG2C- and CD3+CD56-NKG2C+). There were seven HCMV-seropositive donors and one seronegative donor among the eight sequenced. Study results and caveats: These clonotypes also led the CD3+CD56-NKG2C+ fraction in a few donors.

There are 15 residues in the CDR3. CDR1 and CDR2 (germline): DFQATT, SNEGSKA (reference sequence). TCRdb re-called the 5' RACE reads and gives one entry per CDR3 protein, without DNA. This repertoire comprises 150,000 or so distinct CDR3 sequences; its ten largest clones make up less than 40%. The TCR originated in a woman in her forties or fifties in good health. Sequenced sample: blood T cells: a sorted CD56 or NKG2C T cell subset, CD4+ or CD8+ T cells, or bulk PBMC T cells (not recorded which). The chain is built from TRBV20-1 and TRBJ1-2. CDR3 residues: CSAHGGTREIYGYTF.